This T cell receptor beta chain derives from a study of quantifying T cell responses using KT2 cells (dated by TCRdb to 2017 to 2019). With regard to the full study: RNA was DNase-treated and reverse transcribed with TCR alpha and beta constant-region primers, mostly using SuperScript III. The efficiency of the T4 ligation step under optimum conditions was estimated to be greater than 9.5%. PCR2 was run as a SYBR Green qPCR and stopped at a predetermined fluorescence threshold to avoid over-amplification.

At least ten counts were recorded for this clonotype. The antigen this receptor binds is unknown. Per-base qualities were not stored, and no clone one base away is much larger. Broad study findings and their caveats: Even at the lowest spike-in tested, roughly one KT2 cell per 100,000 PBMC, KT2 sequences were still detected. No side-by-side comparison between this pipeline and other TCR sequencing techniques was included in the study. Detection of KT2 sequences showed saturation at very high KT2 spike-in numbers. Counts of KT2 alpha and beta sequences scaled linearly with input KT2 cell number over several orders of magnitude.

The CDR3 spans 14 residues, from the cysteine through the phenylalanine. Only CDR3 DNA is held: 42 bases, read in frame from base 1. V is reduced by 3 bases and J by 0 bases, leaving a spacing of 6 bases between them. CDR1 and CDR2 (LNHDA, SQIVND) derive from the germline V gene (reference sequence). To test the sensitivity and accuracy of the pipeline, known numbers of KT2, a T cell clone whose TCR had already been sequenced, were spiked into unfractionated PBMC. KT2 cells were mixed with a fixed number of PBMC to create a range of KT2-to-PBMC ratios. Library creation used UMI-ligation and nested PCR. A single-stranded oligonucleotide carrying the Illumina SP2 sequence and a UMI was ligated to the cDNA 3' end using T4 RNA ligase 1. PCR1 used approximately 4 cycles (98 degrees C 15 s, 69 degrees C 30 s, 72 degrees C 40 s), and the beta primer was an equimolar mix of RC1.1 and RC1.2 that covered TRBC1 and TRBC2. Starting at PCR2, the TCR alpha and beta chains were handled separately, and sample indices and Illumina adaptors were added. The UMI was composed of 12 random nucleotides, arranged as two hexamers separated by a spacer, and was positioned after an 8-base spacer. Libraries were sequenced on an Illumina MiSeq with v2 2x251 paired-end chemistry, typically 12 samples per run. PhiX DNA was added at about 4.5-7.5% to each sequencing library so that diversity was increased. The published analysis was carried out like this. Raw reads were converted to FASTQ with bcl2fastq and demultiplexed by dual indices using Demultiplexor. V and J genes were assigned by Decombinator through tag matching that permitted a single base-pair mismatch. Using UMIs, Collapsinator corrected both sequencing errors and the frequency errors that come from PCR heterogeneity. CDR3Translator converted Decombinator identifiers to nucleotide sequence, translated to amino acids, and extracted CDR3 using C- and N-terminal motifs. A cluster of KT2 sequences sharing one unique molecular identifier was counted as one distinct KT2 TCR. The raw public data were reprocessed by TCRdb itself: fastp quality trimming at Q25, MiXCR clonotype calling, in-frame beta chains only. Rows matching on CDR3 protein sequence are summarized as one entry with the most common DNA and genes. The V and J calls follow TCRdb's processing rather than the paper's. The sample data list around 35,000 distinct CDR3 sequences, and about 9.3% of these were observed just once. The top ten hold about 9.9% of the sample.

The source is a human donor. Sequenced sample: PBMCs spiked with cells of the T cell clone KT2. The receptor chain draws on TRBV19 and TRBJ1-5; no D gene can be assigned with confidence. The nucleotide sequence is TGTGCCAGTAGTATTCTAGGTAGCAATCAGCCCCAGCATTTT. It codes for CASSILGSNQPQHF.